The next 18 T cell receptor beta chains were all read from a single sample in a study of control samples from healthy donors and cancer patients. The repertoire was sequenced with immunoSEQ multiplex PCR; TCRdb's copy has only in-frame clones and lacks some. Of over 100,000 clones listed, around 89% are singletons. The sample consisted of blood. Receptor source: a woman aged 50 to 65 in good health.

The chain couples TRBV9 to TRBJ2-2; D perhaps matches TRBD1 (6 bases). The CDR3 spans 15 residues. The V gene lost 2 bases and the J gene lost 0 bases, with 8 bases spanning the gap. The germline V gene encodes CDR1 SGDLS and CDR2 YYNGEE. CDR3 nucleotide sequence: TGTGCCAGCAGCGTGAGGGGGACGAACACCGGGGAGCTGTTTTTT. The encoded protein is CASSVRGTNTGELFF.

The gene calls are TRBV7-3 and TRBJ2-3; D call uncertain. The ends were cut back, 5 bases at V and 6 bases at J, with 18 bases in the middle. This CDR3 region has 15 residues. Germline V gene data show CDR1 as SGHTA and CDR2 as FQGTGA. The CDR3 is CASSPYLGSDDTQYF. DNA for the CDR3: TGTGCCAGCAGCCCTTACCTAGGTTCTGATGATACGCAGTATTTT.

The CDR3 protein is CASSPGGDTEAFF. The CDR3 DNA sequence: TGTGCCAGCAGCCCAGGGGGGGACACTGAAGCTTTCTTT. V and J are TRBV12-3 or TRBV12-4 and TRBJ1-1, with 7 positions matching TRBD1. The CDR3 spans 13 residues. V shed 6 bases and J 3 bases; nucleotides not matched to a gene: 4.

J is TRBJ2-3 and V is TRBV7-8; D is undetermined. The CDR3 extends over 15 amino acids. Trimming left V 2 bases short and J 2 bases short, with 11 bases between. Germline V CDR1 and CDR2: SGHVS, FQNEAQ. The CDR3: CASSLMGGNTDTQYF. The DNA of the CDR3 is TGTGCCAGCAGCTTAATGGGCGGAAACACAGATACGCAGTATTTT.

This clone has only one observation. The chain links TRBV5-6 to TRBJ1-2; D ambiguous. This CDR3 comprises 13 residues. V was trimmed by 2 bases and J by 6 bases, leaving 11 bases between them. CDR1 and CDR2 (germline): SGHDT, YYEEEE. The CDR3, as DNA: TGTGCCAGCAGCTTAGGAGGGCCGAATGGCTACACCTTC. This translates into CASSLGGPNGYTF.

The table lists this clone with a count of one. The chain has TRBV27 and TRBJ1-2, with 10 nucleotides matching TRBD1. V dropped 5 bases and J dropped 3; count of bases not matched to a gene: 3. The CDR3 runs to 14 residues. CDR1 and CDR2 (germline): MNHEY, SMNVEV (reference sequence). The CDR3 here is CASSPGTGDYGYTF. DNA for the CDR3: TGTGCCAGCAGTCCCGGGACAGGGGACTATGGCTACACCTTC.

The chain has TRBV18 and TRBJ2-2, with 8 bases fitting TRBD2. The germline CDR1 and CDR2 sequences are KGHSH and LQKENI. With V trimmed by 5 bases and J by 1 base, 12 bases remained unmatched. The CDR3 runs to 18 residues. CDR3 region: CASSELRTSRKNTGELFF. Here the CDR3 DNA reads TGTGCCAGCTCAGAATTGAGGACTAGCAGAAAGAACACCGGGGAGCTGTTTTTT.

The DNA of the CDR3 is TGTGCCAGTAGTCTGCAGGGGGGTAGCACCGGGGAGCTGTTTTTT. This gives the protein CASSLQGGSTGELFF. The chain employs TRBV19 and TRBJ2-2; the D gene is possibly TRBD1 (7 bases). The length of the CDR3 is 15 residues. Germline V gene sequence: CDR1 LNHDA, CDR2 SQIVND (reference sequence). Trimming left V 5 bases short and J 4 bases short, with 14 bases between.

The rearrangement uses TRBV3-1 (or the pseudogene TRBV3-2) and TRBJ1-2, with D perhaps TRBD1 (5 bases). Trimming took 6 bases from V and 5 from J, leaving 13 bases between them. This CDR3 comprises 13 residues. CDR1 and CDR2 (germline): LGHDT, YNNKEL (reference sequence). Here the CDR3 DNA reads TGTGCCAGCAGTGGATCGTCAGGGTATGGCTACACCTTC. This gives the protein CASSGSSGYGYTF.

J is TRBJ2-1 and V is TRBV29-1, with TRBD2 matching 8 bases. With V trimmed by 8 bases and J by 6 bases, 9 bases remained unmatched. In germline, CDR1 is SQVTM, CDR2 ANQGSEA. The CDR3 spans 13 residues. The CDR3 is CSLLSGRRNEQFF. In DNA, the CDR3 is TGCAGCCTACTCAGCGGGAGACGCAATGAGCAGTTCTTC.

The V gene is TRBV4-1, the J gene TRBJ2-5; no definite D call. Looked up from germline, CDR1 is MGHRA and CDR2 is YSYEKL. Trimming took 0 bases from V and 1 from J, leaving 9 bases between them. This CDR3 comprises 15 residues. The CDR3 coding sequence is TGCGCCAGCAGCCAAGAACCGGTCATCCAAGAGACCCAGTACTTC. This encodes CASSQEPVIQETQYF.

The genes are TRBV6-5 and TRBJ2-3, with 8 nucleotides matching TRBD2. Losses at the gene ends were 4 bases for V and 0 bases for J; bases not matched to a gene: 6. This CDR3 spans 16 amino acids. Germline values: CDR1 MNHEY, CDR2 SVGAGI. CDR3 DNA: TGTGCCAGCAGTTTCCTAGCGGGCCTTAGCACAGATACGCAGTATTTT. Translation gives CASSFLAGLSTDTQYF.

Only one count was recorded for this clone. CDR3 loop: CASSETRADTIYF. CDR3 sequence (DNA): TGTGCCAGCTCCGAAACCAGGGCTGACACCATATATTTT. This rearrangement joins TRBV18 to TRBJ1-3; tentatively, D is TRBD1 (5 bases). The CDR3 is 13 residues long. Trimming stripped 6 bases from V and 8 bases from J, with 14 bases between. The germline CDR1 and CDR2 sequences are KGHSH and LQKENI.

V is TRBV15 and J is TRBJ2-1, with 9 nucleotides matching TRBD2. The CDR3 runs to 14 residues. From germline, CDR1 is LNHNV and CDR2 YYDKDF (reference sequence). J was trimmed by 8 bases and V by 3 bases; bases with no gene match: 5. As DNA, the CDR3 is TGTGCCACCAGCAGTAGCGGGAGTAGCGATGAGCAGTTCTTC. Its translation is CATSSSGSSDEQFF.

This chain uses TRBV7-3 with TRBJ2-1; 8 nucleotides agree with TRBD2. V lost 5 bases to trimming and J lost 4 bases; unmatched junction nucleotides: 7. The germline V gene has CDR1 SGHTA and CDR2 FQGTGA. The CDR3 extends over 15 amino acids. CDR3 nucleotides: TGTGCCAGCAGCCCCGAGCCGGGGGGGTACAATGAGCAGTTCTTC. Protein: CASSPEPGGYNEQFF.

J is TRBJ2-2 and V is TRBV25-1; 11 nucleotides agree with TRBD1. After removal of 1 base from V and 5 bases from J, the junction contained 3 bases not matched to a gene. CDR3 size: 16 residues. Germline CDR1 and CDR2: MGHDK and SYGVNS. In nucleotides, the CDR3 is TGTGCCAGCAGTGAATGGGACAGGGGGTGGACCGGGGAGCTGTTTTTT. Its translation is CASSEWDRGWTGELFF.

This clone appeared a few times. This rearrangement joins TRBV10-1 to TRBJ1-1, with D maybe TRBD1 (5 bases). This CDR3 is 11 amino acids long. The germline V gene has CDR1 WNHNN and CDR2 SYGVQD (reference sequence). V was shortened by 6 bases and J by 6 bases, with 8 bases between the two germline ends. In DNA form, the CDR3 reads TGCGCCAGCAGCGACAGCTCTGAAGCTTTCTTT. Translation: CASSDSSEAFF.

The J gene is TRBJ2-4, the V gene TRBV24-1; 12 bases line up with TRBD1. Germline CDR1 is KGHDR and CDR2 is SFDVKD. V trimming: 6 bases; J trimming: 7 bases; junction bases outside the gene matches: 6. CDR3 length: 15 amino acids. The CDR3 loop is CATSSAGTGGNIQYF. For the CDR3, the DNA is TGTGCCACCAGTTCCGCAGGGACAGGGGGCAACATTCAGTACTTC.